This passage covers 28 T cell receptor beta chains from one sample sequenced in a study of Tregs in tolerant kidney transplant recipients. TCRdb's table, derived via immunoSEQ multiplex PCR, lists solely in-frame clones and lacks some. The sample holds tens of thousands of clones, 80% to 95% seen once. Sequencing was performed on CD4+ T cells from blood, taken before the transplant. Receptors were obtained from a human donor who received a combined kidney and bone marrow transplant.

J is TRBJ2-2 and V is TRBV2; D remains ambiguous. Per germline, CDR1 SNHLY and CDR2 FYNNEI. This CDR3 contains 14 residues. Trimming cost V 8 bases and J 7 bases, with 17 bases left between them. The chain's CDR3 is CASDTGLPNGELFF. The CDR3 bases are TGTGCCAGCGACACTGGGCTTCCAAACGGGGAGCTGTTTTTT. Full variable domain (rest looked up from reference TRBV2 and TRBJ2-2): EPEVTQTPSHQVTQMGQEVILRCVPISNHLYFYWYRQILGQKVEFLVSFYNNEISEKSEIFDDQFSVERPDGSNFTLKIRSTKLEDSAMYFCASDTGLPNGELFFGEGSRLTVL.

The rearrangement links TRBV5-1 to TRBJ2-5; the D gene is possibly TRBD1 (6 bases). Germline assignment: CDR1 SGHRS and CDR2 YFSETQ. Trimming stripped 1 base from V and 5 bases from J, with 9 bases between. The CDR3 has 13 residues. The CDR3 DNA is TGCGCCAGCAGCTTGCCAGGGGACGAGACCCAGTACTTC. This encodes CASSLPGDETQYF.

The genes are TRBV7-2 and TRBJ2-1, with 9 positions matching TRBD2. Germline lookup yields CDR1 SGHTA and CDR2 FQGNSA. This CDR3 has 16 residues. The J segment lost 4 bases and the V segment lost 2 bases, leaving 6 bases of the junction unmatched. CDR3 sequence reads: CASSLNLLAGYNEQFF. The CDR3, as DNA: TGTGCCAGCAGCTTAAATCTCCTAGCGGGGTACAATGAGCAGTTCTTC.

The chain joins TRBV27 to TRBJ2-1, with D perhaps matching TRBD2 (6 bases). This CDR3 comprises 16 residues. Trimming left V 2 bases short and J 0 bases short, with 11 bases between. Germline V gene lookup returns CDR1 MNHEY and CDR2 SMNVEV (reference sequence). CDR3 bases: TGTGCCAGCAGTTTAGGTGGACTAAGCTCCTACAATGAGCAGTTCTTC. Its protein product is CASSLGGLSSYNEQFF.

The chain recombines TRBV4-2 with TRBJ2-5; TRBD2 aligns across 9 bases. CDR1 is LGHNA, CDR2 YNFKEQ, per germline. The V and J ends lost 1 base and 0 bases, in that order; junction bases with no gene match: 6. The CDR3 length is 17 residues. CDR3 sequence reads: CASSQGSSGGYQETQYF. CDR3 sequence (DNA): TGTGCCAGCAGCCAAGGGTCCAGCGGGGGGTACCAAGAGACCCAGTACTTC.

Only one count was recorded for this clone. The chain couples TRBV11-3 to TRBJ2-5; possibly TRBD1 for D (5 bases). This CDR3 has 12 residues. Germline V gene sequence: CDR1 SGHNT, CDR2 YENEEA. V was pared by 5 bases and J by 3 bases, with 7 bases between. The CDR3 spells CASSRGKETQYF. In DNA form, the CDR3 reads TGTGCCAGCAGCAGGGGCAAAGAGACCCAGTACTTC.

CDR3 sequence reads: CASSSLASHEQFF. CDR3 nucleotide sequence: TGTGCCAGCAGTAGTCTAGCGTCCCATGAGCAGTTCTTC. The rearrangement joins TRBV6-1 to TRBJ2-1; possible D gene TRBD2, 6 bases. V was pared by 5 bases and J by 8 bases, with 13 bases between. Per the germline V gene, CDR1 is MNHNS and CDR2 is SASEGT. The CDR3 has 13 amino acids.

The rearrangement links TRBV5-1 to TRBJ2-1, with D unresolved. The CDR3 is 16 amino acids. The V gene lost 0 bases and the J gene lost 0 bases, with 10 bases spanning the gap. Germline lookup yields CDR1 SGHRS and CDR2 YFSETQ. DNA for the CDR3: TGCGCCAGCAGCTTGGGCGCGAGGAGCTCCTACAATGAGCAGTTCTTC. Protein sequence: CASSLGARSSYNEQFF.

This chain connects TRBV27 to TRBJ2-5; tentatively, D is TRBD1 (5 bases). This CDR3 region has 14 residues. Germline CDR1 and CDR2: MNHEY and SMNVEV (reference sequence). V lost 2 bases to trimming and J lost 5 bases, with 12 bases between them. The CDR3 nucleotides are TGTGCCAGCAGTTTACAGGGTACCAGGGAGACCCAGTACTTC. Residues: CASSLQGTRETQYF.

In its sample, this clone was seen once. The V gene is TRBV7-2, the J gene TRBJ1-2, with no clear D. V was pared by 5 bases and J by 2 bases, with 12 bases between. CDR1 SGHTA and CDR2 FQGNSA come from the germline V gene. CDR3 length: 14 amino acids. The CDR3 DNA reads TGTGCCAGCAGCGTCACGCCGGAGAACTATGGCTACACCTTC. This codes for CASSVTPENYGYTF.

V and J are TRBV18 and TRBJ2-7; 8 positions match TRBD1. This CDR3 contains 18 residues. Losses at the gene ends were 0 bases for V and 3 bases for J; bases not matched to a gene: 13. Germline assignment: CDR1 KGHSH and CDR2 LQKENI. The CDR3 nucleotides read TGTGCCAGCTCACCACCCCTGGGACAGGAGATGAAATACTACGAGCAGTACTTC. This gives the protein CASSPPLGQEMKYYEQYF. The full variable domain, its missing parts supplied by reference TRBV18 and TRBJ2-7, is NAGVMQNPRHLVRRRGQEARLRCSPMKGHSHVYWYRQLPEEGLKFMVYLQKENIIDESGMPKERFSAEFPKEGPSILRIQQVVRGDSAAYFCASSPPLGQEMKYYEQYFGPGTRLTVT.

The rearrangement links TRBV14 to TRBJ2-1; possible D gene TRBD1, 5 bases. Germline V CDR1 and CDR2: SGHDN, FVKESK. The CDR3 runs 14 residues. Trimming pared 4 bases from V and 5 bases from J, leaving 12 bases between. This chain's CDR3 is CASSRVTRDNEQFF. The CDR3 DNA is TGTGCCAGCAGCCGAGTAACCAGGGACAATGAGCAGTTCTTC. Using reference TRBV14 and TRBJ2-1 for the parts outside the CDR3, the full variable domain is EAGVTQFPSHSVIEKGQTVTLRCDPISGHDNLYWYRRVMGKEIKFLLHFVKESKQDESGMPNNRFLAERTGGTYSTLKVQPAELEDSGVYFCASSRVTRDNEQFFGPGTRLTVL.

The V and J genes are TRBV7-2 and TRBJ2-2; 7 positions match TRBD1. This CDR3 is 16 amino acids long. J was trimmed by 5 bases and V by 4 bases; bases with no gene match: 10. In germline, CDR1 is SGHTA, CDR2 FQGNSA. The CDR3 nucleotides are TGTGCCAGCAGCTATACCGGGACAGTGGTAACCGGGGAGCTGTTTTTT. Amino acids: CASSYTGTVVTGELFF.

This clone was found once. The chain has TRBV5-1 and TRBJ2-3; D might be TRBD2 (5 bases). The V end was cut by 4 bases, the J end by 7 bases, with 13 bases between. Germline CDR1 SGHRS, CDR2 YFSETQ. This CDR3 has 13 residues. CDR3 protein: CASSATGSHTQYF. In DNA form, the CDR3 reads TGCGCCAGCAGCGCGACGGGGTCCCATACGCAGTATTTT.

This chain connects TRBV7-9 to TRBJ1-2; TRBD1 is a possible D gene (5 bases). The CDR3 extends over 12 amino acids. Germline V gives CDR1 SEHNR, CDR2 FQNEAQ (reference sequence). V lost 7 bases, J lost 8 bases, and 14 bases lay in between. CDR3: CASTRDLEGYTF. CDR3 nucleotide sequence: TGTGCCAGCACCCGGGACTTGGAAGGCTACACCTTC.

The CDR3 DNA follows: TGTGCCATCAGGGGGACTAGCGGGCCGGCCATTCAGTACTTC. Translation: CAIRGTSGPAIQYF. The chain combines TRBV10-3 with TRBJ2-4; 12 bases fit TRBD2. The trim removed 6 bases at V and 9 bases at J, leaving 6 bases unmatched. In germline, CDR1 is ENHRY, CDR2 SYGVKD. The CDR3 contains 14 residues.

V gene TRBV29-1 combines with J gene TRBJ2-5; TRBD2 might be the D (5 bases). Trimming shortened V by 7 bases and J by 2 bases, and 17 bases separated the two germline ends. Germline V CDR1 and CDR2: SQVTM, ANQGSEA. The CDR3 loop spans 14 amino acids. The CDR3 sequence: CSAGPRGWQETQYF. The CDR3, as DNA: TGCAGCGCCGGCCCTCGGGGTTGGCAAGAGACCCAGTACTTC.

Written as DNA, the CDR3 is TGTGCCACCAGCAGAGCCCTAGCGGGAGTGTACGAGCAGTACTTC. It codes for CATSRALAGVYEQYF. This chain connects TRBV15 to TRBJ2-7; 10 bases line up with TRBD2. V shed 1 base, J shed 4 bases, and the junction held 4 bases outside the gene matches. CDR1 and CDR2 (germline): LNHNV, YYDKDF (reference sequence). CDR3 length equals 15 residues.

The rearrangement uses TRBV2 and TRBJ2-3, with a possible D match to TRBD1 (6 bases). Looked up from germline, CDR1 is SNHLY and CDR2 is FYNNEI. Trimming stripped 8 bases from V and 3 bases from J, with 15 bases between. This CDR3 region has 14 residues. In nucleotides, the CDR3 is TGTGCCAGCGCCTGGGGGCAGGGAACAGATACGCAGTATTTT. Encoded protein: CASAWGQGTDTQYF.

This clone was picked up one time. This chain connects TRBV7-8 to TRBJ2-2, with D possibly being TRBD2 (6 bases). This CDR3 has 14 amino acids. V was cut by 6 bases and J by 3 bases, with 11 bases left in between. Germline CDR1 is SGHVS and CDR2 is FQNEAQ. The CDR3 protein is CASSRREYTGELFF. The CDR3 region has the DNA TGTGCCAGCAGTCGACGGGAGTACACCGGGGAGCTGTTTTTT. Full variable domain (rest looked up from reference TRBV7-8 and TRBJ2-2): GAGVSQSPRYKVAKRGQDVALRCDPISGHVSLFWYQQALGQGPEFLTYFQNEAQLDKSGLPSDRFFAERPEGSVSTLKIQRTQQEDSAVYLCASSRREYTGELFFGEGSRLTVL.

This chain joins TRBV5-1 and TRBJ2-3; 12 bases are a match to TRBD2. Losses at the gene ends were 3 bases for V and 2 bases for J; bases not matched to a gene: 4. CDR3 length: 16 residues. Per the germline V gene, CDR1 is SGHRS and CDR2 is YFSETQ. The DNA for the CDR3 is TGCGCCAGCAGCTATGGACTAGCGGGGTCCACAGATACGCAGTATTTT. Translation: CASSYGLAGSTDTQYF.

The chain combines TRBV30 with TRBJ2-3; 7 bases match TRBD2. Looked up from germline, CDR1 is GTSNPN and CDR2 is SVGIG (reference sequence). Trimming at V came to 4 bases and at J to 4 bases, leaving 2 bases not matched to a gene. This CDR3 has 12 residues. The CDR3 nucleotides read TGTGCCTGGAAGGCGGGAGCAGATACGCAGTATTTT. It translates to CAWKAGADTQYF. The complete variable domain, with remaining parts taken from reference TRBV30 and TRBJ2-3, reads SQTIHQWPATLVQPVGSPLSLECTVEGTSNPNLYWYRQAAGRGLQLLFYSVGIGQISSEVPQNLSASRPQDRQFILSSKKLLLSDSGFYLCAWKAGADTQYFGPGTRLTVL.

V usage is TRBV28 and J usage is TRBJ1-1; D remains unclear. Germline values: CDR1 MDHEN, CDR2 SYDVKM. The CDR3 consists of 12 residues. Trimming removed 3 bases at V and 4 bases at J, with 6 bases between. CDR3 nucleotides: TGTGCCAGCAGTTTTCGGGGCACTGAAGCTTTCTTT. It translates to CASSFRGTEAFF.

The DNA for the CDR3 is TGCGCCAGCAGCTGGGTGAGGGGGGGCACTGAAGCTTTCTTT. Amino acid sequence: CASSWVRGGTEAFF. The V gene is TRBV5-1, the J gene TRBJ1-1; D possibly corresponds to TRBD1 (6 bases). The V and J ends lost 3 bases and 4 bases respectively, with 13 bases between them. This CDR3 is 14 amino acids long. Germline values: CDR1 SGHRS, CDR2 YFSETQ.

The gene calls are TRBV6-5 and TRBJ1-4; unclear D gene. V was trimmed by 6 bases and J by 1 base, leaving 12 bases between them. In germline, CDR1 is MNHEY, CDR2 SVGAGI. CDR3 length: 15 amino acids. This chain's CDR3 is CASSPARITNEKLFF. CDR3 nucleotides: TGTGCCAGCAGCCCCGCGCGTATAACTAATGAAAAACTGTTTTTT.

This clone is a singleton in its sample. This chain links TRBV29-1 with TRBJ2-2; 8 nucleotides agree with TRBD1. The CDR3 length is 14 residues. The germline V gene encodes CDR1 SQVTM and CDR2 ANQGSEA. With V trimmed by 3 bases and J by 5 bases, 5 bases remained unmatched. CDR3 in amino acids: CSVDPRGLTGELFF. The CDR3 region has the DNA TGCAGCGTTGACCCCAGGGGGCTGACCGGGGAGCTGTTTTTT.

V usage is TRBV19 and J usage is TRBJ2-4; 11 positions agree with TRBD2. The CDR3 runs 15 residues. The V gene end was trimmed by 10 bases and the J gene end by 7 bases; junction bases not matched to a gene: 12. CDR1 LNHDA and CDR2 SQIVND come from the germline V gene (reference sequence). For the CDR3, the DNA is TGTGCCACCACTAGCGGGAGTCGGTTTCTTAACATTCAGTACTTC. Its translation: CATTSGSRFLNIQYF.

The CDR3 DNA reads as TGTGCCAGCAGCCAAATTAGCGGCCTCTCCTACGAGCAGTACTTC. Its translation is CASSQISGLSYEQYF. J is TRBJ2-7 and V is TRBV4-2; D might be TRBD2 (6 bases). The CDR3 loop spans 15 amino acids. Trimming shortened V by 2 bases and J by 0 bases, and 11 bases separated the two germline ends. CDR1 is LGHNA and CDR2 is YNFKEQ in the germline V gene.